One and the same sample provided the 23 T cell receptor beta chains below, sequenced in a study of PD-1 blockade in classical Hodgkin lymphoma. Time point defined: cycle 4 day 1 (C4D1), after 6 weeks of nivolumab. Each patient experienced a relapse that followed autologous stem cell transplantation, and brentuximab vedotin exposure varied. Magnetic negative selection purified CD4+ T cells from thawed PBMCs. Measured with immunoSEQ multiplex PCR; TCRdb has only the in-frame clones, and not every one. Of around 37,000 clones in the sample, about 93% were seen once. The sample was CD4+ T cells from blood, taken before the fourth cycle of nivolumab. These receptors were collected from a human donor with classical Hodgkin lymphoma.

This clone was counted a few times. The chain uses TRBV5-4 and TRBJ1-1, with no clear D. The CDR3 consists of 13 residues. Trimming took off 0 bases at V and 4 bases at J, with 7 bases between the two ends. The germline V gene encodes CDR1 SGHNT and CDR2 YYREEE (reference sequence). CDR3 DNA: TGTGCCAGCAGCTTGGTCGAGGTCACTGAAGCTTTCTTT. Encoded protein: CASSLVEVTEAFF.

The chain links TRBV11-2 to TRBJ1-3, with TRBD1 matching over 9 bases. The CDR3 contains 15 residues. In germline, CDR1 is SGHAT, CDR2 FQNNGV. V was clipped by 6 bases and J by 8 bases; unmatched bases: 11. The CDR3 loop is CASSPTGGKDDTIYF. For the CDR3, the DNA is TGTGCCAGCAGTCCGACAGGGGGGAAGGACGACACCATATATTTT.

The chain recombines TRBV10-3 with TRBJ2-1, with 8 bases matching TRBD2. Germline CDR1 ENHRY, CDR2 SYGVKD. Trimming at V came to 4 bases and at J to 2 bases, leaving 4 bases not matched to a gene. CDR3 length: 15 amino acids. DNA of the CDR3: TGTGCCATCAGTGCGGCTAGCGGGCCCTACAATGAGCAGTTCTTC. Translated: CAISAASGPYNEQFF.

About this clone itself: A read error may produce the germline difference seen at one junction end. Within the sample, other DNA sequences also encode this same CDR3. J is TRBJ1-5 and V is TRBV6-6; 7 bases map to TRBD1. The CDR3 loop spans 12 amino acids. Per the germline V gene, CDR1 is MNHNY and CDR2 is SVGAGI (reference sequence). The CDR3: CASSYSGQPQHF. The CDR3 bases are TGTGCCAGCAGTTACTCGGGACAGCCTCAGCATTTT.

The rearrangement joins TRBV6-5 to TRBJ2-3, with TRBD1 identical over 8 bases. This CDR3 has 14 residues. V lost 7 bases to trimming and J lost 5 bases; unmatched junction nucleotides: 8. Germline V CDR1 and CDR2: MNHEY, SVGAGI. The CDR3 spells CASKGRQGIDTQYF. The CDR3 nucleotides are TGTGCCAGCAAGGGTCGACAGGGGATAGATACGCAGTATTTT.

The gene calls are TRBV7-9 and TRBJ1-5, with no clear D. Trimming took off 5 bases at V and 4 bases at J, with 9 bases between the two ends. Germline-derived CDR1 and CDR2 are SEHNR and FQNEAQ (reference sequence). The length of the CDR3 is 13 residues. CDR3 in amino acids: CASSRNSNQPQHF. In DNA form, the CDR3 reads TGTGCCAGCAGCCGTAACTCTAATCAGCCCCAGCATTTT. The variable domain in full, completed from reference TRBV7-9 and TRBJ1-5, reads DTGVSQNPRHKITKRGQNVTFRCDPISEHNRLYWYRQTLGQGPEFLTYFQNEAQLEKSRLLSDRFSAERPKGSFSTLEIQRTEQGDSAMYLCASSRNSNQPQHFGDGTRLSIL.

This clone has just one count. The chain recombines TRBV5-4 with TRBJ2-2; D gene uncertain. Trimming cost V 3 bases and J 3 bases, with 6 bases left between them. The CDR3 runs 13 residues. Germline values: CDR1 SGHNT, CDR2 YYREEE (reference sequence). CDR3 sequence: CASSSAYTGELFF. The CDR3 bases are TGTGCCAGCAGCTCCGCCTACACCGGGGAGCTGTTTTTT.

The rearrangement uses TRBV28 and TRBJ2-7, with 8 nucleotides matching TRBD1. This CDR3 has 15 amino acids. Germline values: CDR1 MDHEN, CDR2 SYDVKM. The J segment lost 0 bases and the V segment lost 5 bases, leaving 6 bases of the junction unmatched. The CDR3 bases are TGTGCCAGCAGTGCCCGGGACAGGTACTCCTACGAGCAGTACTTC. Translated: CASSARDRYSYEQYF.

The genes are TRBV18 and TRBJ1-4; D is ambiguous. This CDR3 region has 15 residues. Looked up from germline, CDR1 is KGHSH and CDR2 is LQKENI. The V end lost 3 bases, the J end lost 5 bases, and 13 bases lay between the germline ends. The CDR3 is CASSPPALGNEKLFF. The CDR3 coding sequence is TGTGCCAGCTCACCCCCGGCGCTGGGGAATGAAAAACTGTTTTTT.

The chain links TRBV9 to TRBJ1-2; D not resolved. The CDR3 has 14 amino acids. The germline gives CDR1 SGDLS, CDR2 YYNGEE. The germline V and J ends were trimmed by 0 bases and 8 bases, with 14 bases remaining between them. The CDR3 sequence: CASSVDVRGWGYTF. The CDR3 DNA is TGTGCCAGCAGCGTAGACGTTCGAGGGTGGGGCTACACCTTC. Full variable domain (rest looked up from reference TRBV9 and TRBJ1-2): DSGVTQTPKHLITATGQRVTLRCSPRSGDLSVYWYQQSLDQGLQFLIQYYNGEERAKGNILERFSAQQFPDLHSELNLSSLELGDSALYFCASSVDVRGWGYTFGSGTRLTVV.

This clone showed up just once. This sequence joins TRBV18 and TRBJ1-3, with D perhaps TRBD1 (5 bases). The germline V and J ends were trimmed by 4 bases and 0 bases, with 13 bases remaining between them. Germline lookup yields CDR1 KGHSH and CDR2 LQKENI. The CDR3 runs to 16 residues. As DNA, the CDR3 is TGTGCCAGCTCACAATGGGACGGGAGCTCTGGAAACACCATATATTTT. It codes for CASSQWDGSSGNTIYF.

CDR3 protein: CASSEEGLGIYRAGELFF. Here the CDR3 DNA reads TGTGCCAGCAGTGAAGAGGGGCTAGGGATCTACAGGGCCGGGGAGCTGTTTTTT. The chain links TRBV25-1 to TRBJ2-2, with D maybe TRBD1 (6 bases). The CDR3 contains 18 residues. Looked up from germline, CDR1 is MGHDK and CDR2 is SYGVNS. The ends were cut back, 2 bases at V and 6 bases at J, with 22 bases in the middle.

This clone was counted a few times. This chain links TRBV2 with TRBJ1-2; D might be TRBD1 (5 bases). V dropped 2 bases and J dropped 4 bases, with 14 bases sitting between them. There are 15 residues in the CDR3. Germline V gives CDR1 SNHLY, CDR2 FYNNEI. The CDR3 DNA sequence: TGTGCCAGCAGTGAAACAGACAGTTCCTCCTATGGCTACACCTTC. This sequence encodes CASSETDSSSYGYTF. The entire variable domain, with the rest obtained from reference TRBV2 and TRBJ1-2, is as follows: EPEVTQTPSHQVTQMGQEVILRCVPISNHLYFYWYRQILGQKVEFLVSFYNNEISEKSEIFDDQFSVERPDGSNFTLKIRSTKLEDSAMYFCASSETDSSSYGYTFGSGTRLTVV.

The chain has TRBV30 and TRBJ1-2; D gene uncertain. The CDR3 runs 13 residues. V lost 3 bases to trimming and J lost 2 bases, with 10 bases between them. Germline V gene sequence: CDR1 GTSNPN, CDR2 SVGIG (reference sequence). This CDR3 reads CAWRFHTNYGYTF. The CDR3 DNA reads as TGTGCCTGGAGGTTTCACACGAACTATGGCTACACCTTC. The whole variable domain, filled in from reference TRBV30 and TRBJ1-2, reads SQTIHQWPATLVQPVGSPLSLECTVEGTSNPNLYWYRQAAGRGLQLLFYSVGIGQISSEVPQNLSASRPQDRQFILSSKKLLLSDSGFYLCAWRFHTNYGYTFGSGTRLTVV.

This chain connects TRBV27 to TRBJ2-1; TRBD2 aligns across 11 bases. Germline trimming cut 10 bases from V and 1 base from J; bases unmatched to any gene: 15. CDR3 length: 18 residues. The germline V gene has CDR1 MNHEY and CDR2 SMNVEV (reference sequence). CDR3 loop: CATPNQASGRSSYNEQFF. In nucleotides, the CDR3 is TGTGCCACCCCAAACCAGGCTAGCGGGAGGTCATCCTACAATGAGCAGTTCTTC.

The chain links TRBV27 to TRBJ2-7; the match to TRBD2 covers 8 bases. Trimming cost V 6 bases and J 4 bases; bases outside gene matches: 5. The CDR3 extends over 13 amino acids. The V gene's germline CDR1 is MNHEY and CDR2 SMNVEV (reference sequence). For the CDR3, the DNA is TGTGCCAGCAGAGATAGCGGGAAGTACGAGCAGTACTTC. This sequence encodes CASRDSGKYEQYF.

The J gene is TRBJ2-7, the V gene TRBV4-2; 7 bases are shared with TRBD2. This CDR3 spans 15 amino acids. V dropped 8 bases and J dropped 6; count of bases not matched to a gene: 16. Germline-derived CDR1 and CDR2 are LGHNA and YNFKEQ. CDR3 bases: TGTGCCAGCGGCCGGGGGGACGCTATAAACCCCGAGCAGTACTTC. Its protein product is CASGRGDAINPEQYF.

This chain joins TRBV6-1 and TRBJ2-1; 11 bases align to TRBD2. V gave up 4 bases and J gave up 4 bases; unmatched junction bases: 6. CDR3 length equals 16 residues. Germline lookup yields CDR1 MNHNS and CDR2 SASEGT. The CDR3 DNA follows: TGTGCCAGCAGTGGGGCTAGCGGGAGGTTATACAATGAGCAGTTCTTC. Protein sequence: CASSGASGRLYNEQFF.

This sequence joins TRBV7-2 and TRBJ1-4; TRBD1 might be the D (5 bases). The germline gives CDR1 SGHTA, CDR2 FQGNSA. The CDR3 loop spans 14 amino acids. Trimming left V 5 bases short and J 11 bases short, with 18 bases between. CDR3 bases: TGTGCCAGCAGCCCCTATTCCAGGGAAAGGAAACTGTTTTTT. Its protein is CASSPYSRERKLFF. Full variable domain (rest looked up from reference TRBV7-2 and TRBJ1-4): GAGVSQSPSNKVTEKGKDVELRCDPISGHTALYWYRQSLGQGLEFLIYFQGNSAPDKSGLPSDRFSAERTGGSVSTLTIQRTQQEDSAVYLCASSPYSRERKLFFGSGTQLSVL.

V and J are TRBV6-1 and TRBJ2-4; D not resolved. Germline V gene sequence: CDR1 MNHNS, CDR2 SASEGT. Deletions cut 1 base from V and 2 bases from J, with 15 bases between. CDR3 size: 17 residues. The CDR3 spells CASSEGVLEETKNIQYF. The CDR3 bases are TGTGCCAGCAGTGAAGGGGTTCTCGAAGAAACCAAAAACATTCAGTACTTC.

The chain combines TRBV7-9 with TRBJ2-7; 8 bases fit TRBD2. Losses at the gene ends were 5 bases for V and 0 bases for J; bases not matched to a gene: 9. Germline lookup yields CDR1 SEHNR and CDR2 FQNEAQ (reference sequence). The CDR3 has 16 amino acids. The DNA for the CDR3 is TGTGCCAGCAGCACCCTTAGCGGGGTCCGCTCCTACGAGCAGTACTTC. This codes for CASSTLSGVRSYEQYF.

The chain carries TRBV6-6 and TRBJ1-1; D is ambiguous. V shed 2 bases and J shed 7 bases, with 8 bases lying between them. Germline V CDR1 and CDR2: MNHNY, SVGAGI (reference sequence). The CDR3 contains 12 residues. The CDR3 DNA sequence: TGTGCCAGCAGTTACGCGGAAGTTGAAGCTTTCTTT. Translated: CASSYAEVEAFF.

The chain combines TRBV29-1 with TRBJ2-1; 7 bases fit TRBD2. The CDR3 sequence is 13 residues long. Germline V gene sequence: CDR1 SQVTM, CDR2 ANQGSEA. V gave up 5 bases and J gave up 5 bases; unmatched junction bases: 6. The CDR3 coding sequence is TGCAGCGTTACTACTAGCGCCAACAATGAGCAGTTCTTC. Translated, it gives CSVTTSANNEQFF.